These 10 T cell receptor beta chains came from one sample sequenced in a study of blood T cell repertoires in COVID-19. The protocol was immunoSEQ multiplex PCR, while the TCRdb copy is restricted to in-frame clones and leaves out a portion. The sample holds about 54,000 clones, about nine tenths seen once. Sequencing was performed on peripheral blood. The receptors shown here come from a woman aged 40 to 50 with active COVID-19.

CDR3 nucleotides: TGTGCCAGCAGCCCCCTCGGACAGGGGAGCACCGGGGAGCTGTTTTTT. Amino acid sequence: CASSPLGQGSTGELFF. This chain joins TRBV7-8 and TRBJ2-2, with 9 bases aligning to TRBD1. The germline gives CDR1 SGHVS, CDR2 FQNEAQ. V lost 5 bases and J lost 4; bases outside the gene matches: 8. The CDR3 is 16 amino acids.

The CDR3 loop reads CASSREGRLGETQYF. CDR3 nucleotides: TGTGCCAGCTCTCGGGAGGGGCGACTAGGGGAGACCCAGTACTTC. V gene TRBV9 combines with J gene TRBJ2-5; TRBD2 agrees at 8 bases. The CDR3 contains 15 residues. Germline V gives CDR1 SGDLS, CDR2 YYNGEE. V shed 7 bases and J 5 bases; nucleotides not matched to a gene: 13.

This chain connects TRBV10-3 to TRBJ1-2, with 8 nucleotides matching TRBD1. Looked up from germline, CDR1 is ENHRY and CDR2 is SYGVKD. The CDR3 spans 14 residues. The V and J ends lost 3 bases and 6 bases, in that order; junction bases with no gene match: 6. CDR3 loop: CAISDIRTGNGYTF. The CDR3 DNA sequence: TGTGCCATCAGTGACATAAGGACAGGGAATGGCTACACCTTC.

The chain uses TRBV18 and TRBJ1-1; weak D call: TRBD1 (5 bases). Germline CDR1 and CDR2: KGHSH and LQKENI. CDR3 length: 16 amino acids. The V end lost 2 bases, the J end lost 1 base, and 14 bases lay between the germline ends. The CDR3: CASSPLSGQGNTEAFF. DNA for the CDR3: TGTGCCAGCTCACCATTGTCAGGACAAGGGAACACTGAAGCTTTCTTT.

This clone was detected once. The chain employs TRBV18 and TRBJ1-1; D is perhaps TRBD1 (5 bases). CDR3 length: 13 amino acids. Germline CDR1 KGHSH, CDR2 LQKENI. Trimming left V 5 bases short and J 1 base short, with 8 bases between. CDR3 bases: TGTGCCAGCTCAGGGGCAACGAACACTGAAGCTTTCTTT. This gives the protein CASSGATNTEAFF.

The gene calls are TRBV29-1 and TRBJ2-2; D is uncertain. The V gene's germline CDR1 is SQVTM and CDR2 ANQGSEA. The CDR3 contains 13 residues. V was shortened by 6 bases and J by 7 bases, with 15 bases between the two germline ends. CDR3 sequence: CSVRGVFGGELFF. For the CDR3, the DNA is TGCAGCGTCCGAGGTGTTTTCGGCGGGGAGCTGTTTTTT.

About this clone: Other nucleotide sequences in the sample specify the same CDR3. J is TRBJ1-2 and V is TRBV5-1; D is ambiguous. The V gene's germline CDR1 is SGHRS and CDR2 YFSETQ. CDR3 size: 12 residues. V was cut by 8 bases and J by 6 bases, with 14 bases left in between. The CDR3 DNA is TGCGCCAGTAGATCAGTTACTAATGGCTACACCTTC. Its translation is CASRSVTNGYTF. The full variable domain, completed using reference TRBV5-1 and TRBJ1-2, is KAGVTQTPRYLIKTRGQQVTLSCSPISGHRSVSWYQQTPGQGLQFLFEYFSETQRNKGNFPGRFSGRQFSNSRSEMNVSTLELGDSALYLCASRSVTNGYTFGSGTRLTVV.

This chain links TRBV5-4 with TRBJ1-1; TRBD1 matches at 8 bases. Germline V gene data show CDR1 as SGHNT and CDR2 as YYREEE (reference sequence). The CDR3 is 15 amino acids. The V and J ends lost 0 bases and 6 bases, in that order; junction bases with no gene match: 7. The CDR3 loop is CASSLARGRIAEAFF. CDR3 DNA sequence: TGTGCCAGCAGCTTGGCCAGGGGGCGAATCGCTGAAGCTTTCTTT.

The V and J genes are TRBV9 and TRBJ2-2; D is uncertain. Trimming removed 0 bases from V and 3 bases from J, with 6 bases in between. From germline, CDR1 is SGDLS and CDR2 YYNGEE. The CDR3 is 14 amino acids. The CDR3 region has the DNA TGTGCCAGCAGCGTAGGCAGTCACACCGGGGAGCTGTTTTTT. It encodes CASSVGSHTGELFF.

The rearrangement joins TRBV27 to TRBJ2-7; TRBD1 agrees at 9 bases. Germline assignment: CDR1 MNHEY and CDR2 SMNVEV (reference sequence). V shed 3 bases and J 4 bases; nucleotides not matched to a gene: 4. This CDR3 is 14 amino acids long. CDR3: CASSFGQGRYEQYF. CDR3 nucleotides: TGTGCCAGCAGTTTCGGACAGGGGAGGTACGAGCAGTACTTC.